This TCR beta chain was recovered during a study of shared T cell receptors in the human thymus. Libraries were prepared by immunoSEQ multiplex PCR; TCRdb keeps only in-frame clonotypes and omits some of them. The repertoire consists of about 380,000 clones, with approximately 95% occurring once and the leading ten covering approximately 0.018%. Germline assignment: CDR1 MNHEY and CDR2 SMNVEV (reference sequence). The CDR3 length is 16 residues. V shed 2 bases and J shed 3 bases, with 16 bases lying between them. Source material: thymocytes. The sequence was collected from a human donor. This chain uses TRBV27 with TRBJ1-2; D is ambiguous. This CDR3 reads CASSLKAPFPYYGYTF. The CDR3 DNA reads TGTGCCAGCAGTTTAAAAGCCCCTTTCCCCTACTATGGCTACACCTTC.